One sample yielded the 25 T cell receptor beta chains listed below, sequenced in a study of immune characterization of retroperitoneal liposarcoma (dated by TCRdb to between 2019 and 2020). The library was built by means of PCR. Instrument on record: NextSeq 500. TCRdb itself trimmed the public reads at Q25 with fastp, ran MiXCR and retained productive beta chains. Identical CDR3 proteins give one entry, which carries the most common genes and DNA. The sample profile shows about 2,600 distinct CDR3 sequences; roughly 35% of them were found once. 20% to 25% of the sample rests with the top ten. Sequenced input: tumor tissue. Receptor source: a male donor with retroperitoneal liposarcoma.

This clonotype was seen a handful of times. The CDR3 DNA sequence: TGCGCCAGCAGCCAGGGACAGGTGGCGGATACGCAGTATTTT. It specifies CASSQGQVADTQYF. The rearrangement uses TRBV5-1 and TRBJ2-3; 8 bases map to TRBD1. Germline assignment: CDR1 SGHRS and CDR2 YFSETQ. The junction had 7 bases not matched to a gene; V was cut back by 4 bases and J by 6 bases. The CDR3 extends over 14 amino acids.

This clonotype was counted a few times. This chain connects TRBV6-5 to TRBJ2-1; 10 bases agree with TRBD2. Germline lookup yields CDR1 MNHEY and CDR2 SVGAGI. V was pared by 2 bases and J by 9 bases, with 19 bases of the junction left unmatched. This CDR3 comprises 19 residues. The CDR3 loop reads CASSYVGLAVRGRTGEQFF. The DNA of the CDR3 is TGTGCCAGCAGTTACGTCGGACTAGCGGTAAGGGGTAGGACCGGTGAGCAGTTCTTC.

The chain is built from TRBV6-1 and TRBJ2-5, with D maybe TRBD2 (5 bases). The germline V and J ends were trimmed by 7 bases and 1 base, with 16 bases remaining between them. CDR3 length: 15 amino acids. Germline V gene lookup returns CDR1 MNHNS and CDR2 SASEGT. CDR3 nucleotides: TGTGCCAGCAAGTTTTTCGGAGGCCTCCAAGAGACCCAGTACTTC. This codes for CASKFFGGLQETQYF.

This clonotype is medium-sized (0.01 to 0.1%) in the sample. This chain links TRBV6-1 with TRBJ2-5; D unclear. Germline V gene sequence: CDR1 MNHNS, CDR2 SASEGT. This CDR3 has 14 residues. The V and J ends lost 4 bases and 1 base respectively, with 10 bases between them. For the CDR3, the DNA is TGTGCCAGCAGTGTAGGGTCAGGCCAAGAGACCCAGTACTTC. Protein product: CASSVGSGQETQYF.

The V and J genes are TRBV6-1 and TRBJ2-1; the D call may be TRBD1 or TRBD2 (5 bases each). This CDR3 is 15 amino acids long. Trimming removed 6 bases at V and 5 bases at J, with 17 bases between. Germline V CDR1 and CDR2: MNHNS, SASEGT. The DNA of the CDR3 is TGTGCCAGCAGGGGATTTAGGGGAGAACACAATGAGCAGTTCTTC. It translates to CASRGFRGEHNEQFF.

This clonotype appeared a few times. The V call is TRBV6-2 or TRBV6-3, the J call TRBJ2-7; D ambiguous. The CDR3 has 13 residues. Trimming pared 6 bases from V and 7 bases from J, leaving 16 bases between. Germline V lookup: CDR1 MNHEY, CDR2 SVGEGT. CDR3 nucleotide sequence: TGTGCCAGCAGGTACAATCTTCTCGGGGAGCAGTACTTC. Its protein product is CASRYNLLGEQYF.

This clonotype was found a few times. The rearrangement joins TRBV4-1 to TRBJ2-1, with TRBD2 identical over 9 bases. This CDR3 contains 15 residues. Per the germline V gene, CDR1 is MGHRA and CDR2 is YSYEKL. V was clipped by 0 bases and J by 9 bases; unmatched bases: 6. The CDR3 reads CASSQEGGGALEQFF. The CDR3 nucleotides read TGCGCCAGCAGCCAAGAGGGCGGGGGGGCTCTTGAGCAGTTCTTC.

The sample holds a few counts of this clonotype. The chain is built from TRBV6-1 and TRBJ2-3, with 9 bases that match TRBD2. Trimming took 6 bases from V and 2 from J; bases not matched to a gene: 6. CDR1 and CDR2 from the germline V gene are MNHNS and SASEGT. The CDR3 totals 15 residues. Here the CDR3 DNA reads TGTGCCAGCAGCCCCCAGCGGGGGGACACAGATACGCAGTATTTT. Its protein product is CASSPQRGDTDTQYF.

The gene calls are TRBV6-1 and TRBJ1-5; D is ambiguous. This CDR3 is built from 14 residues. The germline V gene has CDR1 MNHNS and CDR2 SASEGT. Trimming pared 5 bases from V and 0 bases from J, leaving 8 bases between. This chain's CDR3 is CASSTPYSNQPQHF. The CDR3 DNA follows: TGTGCCAGCAGTACTCCATATAGCAATCAGCCCCAGCATTTT.

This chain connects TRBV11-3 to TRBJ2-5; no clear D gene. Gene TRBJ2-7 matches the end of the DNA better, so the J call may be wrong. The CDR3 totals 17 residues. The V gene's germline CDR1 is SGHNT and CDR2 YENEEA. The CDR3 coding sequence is TGTGCCAGCAGCTTAGATCTTGTGGCCGACCCGCAGGACGAGCAGTACTTC. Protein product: CASSLDLVADPQDEQYF.

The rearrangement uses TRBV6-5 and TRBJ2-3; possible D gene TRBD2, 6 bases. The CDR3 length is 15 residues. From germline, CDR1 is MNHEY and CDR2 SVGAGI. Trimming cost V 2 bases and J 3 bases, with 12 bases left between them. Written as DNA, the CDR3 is TGTGCCAGCAGTTACGTGGCTAGCGAGACAGATACGCAGTATTTT. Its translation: CASSYVASETDTQYF.

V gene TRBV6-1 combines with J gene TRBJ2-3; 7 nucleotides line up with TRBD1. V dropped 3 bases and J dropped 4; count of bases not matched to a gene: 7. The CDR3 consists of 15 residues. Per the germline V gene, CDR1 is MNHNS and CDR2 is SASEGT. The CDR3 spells CASSDWTGRADTQYF. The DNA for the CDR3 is TGTGCCAGCAGTGATTGGACAGGTAGAGCAGATACGCAGTATTTT.

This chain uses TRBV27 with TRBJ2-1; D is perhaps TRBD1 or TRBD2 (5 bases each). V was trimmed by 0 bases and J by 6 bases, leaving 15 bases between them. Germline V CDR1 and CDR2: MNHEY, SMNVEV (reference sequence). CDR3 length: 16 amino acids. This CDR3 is CASSLSDIGRGNEQFF. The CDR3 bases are TGTGCCAGCAGTTTATCGGACATAGGACGGGGCAATGAGCAGTTCTTC.

CDR3 DNA: TGTGCCAGCAGCTTAGAGAGAGGGGTAAGCAATGAGCAGTTCTTC. Its translation: CASSLERGVSNEQFF. The chain couples TRBV7-2 to TRBJ2-1; D could derive from TRBD1 or TRBD2 (5 bases each). Germline assignment: CDR1 SGHTA and CDR2 FQGNSA. The V and J ends lost 1 base and 6 bases respectively, with 13 bases between them. The CDR3 runs 15 residues.

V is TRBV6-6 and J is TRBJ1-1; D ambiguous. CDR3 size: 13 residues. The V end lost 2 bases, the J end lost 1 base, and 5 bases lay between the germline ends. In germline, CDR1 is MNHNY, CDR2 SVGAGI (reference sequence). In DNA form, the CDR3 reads TGTGCCAGCAGTTACCTCGGGAACACTGAAGCTTTCTTT. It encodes CASSYLGNTEAFF.

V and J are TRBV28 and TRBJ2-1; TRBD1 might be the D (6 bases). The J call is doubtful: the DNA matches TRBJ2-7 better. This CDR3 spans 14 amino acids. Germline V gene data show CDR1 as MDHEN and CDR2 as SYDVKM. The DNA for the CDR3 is TGTGCCAGCAGCCGTTGGGACATAAGCAATGAGCAGTACTTC. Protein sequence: CASSRWDISNEQYF.

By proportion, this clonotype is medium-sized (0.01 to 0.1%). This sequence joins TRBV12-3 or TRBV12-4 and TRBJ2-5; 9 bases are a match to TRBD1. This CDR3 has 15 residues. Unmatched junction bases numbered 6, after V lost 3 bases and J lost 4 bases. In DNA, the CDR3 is TGTGCCAGCAGTTTGGGACAGGGATGGGGAGAGACCCAGTACTTC. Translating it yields CASSLGQGWGETQYF.

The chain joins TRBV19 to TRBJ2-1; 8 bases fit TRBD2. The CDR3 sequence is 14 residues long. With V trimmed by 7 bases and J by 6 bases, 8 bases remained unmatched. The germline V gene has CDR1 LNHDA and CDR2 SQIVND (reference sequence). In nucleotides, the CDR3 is TGTGCCAGTAAATTGGCGGGGGGCCCCAATGAGCAGTTCTTC. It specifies CASKLAGGPNEQFF. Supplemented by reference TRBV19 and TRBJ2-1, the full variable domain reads DGGITQSPKYLFRKEGQNVTLSCEQNLNHDAMYWYRQDPGQGLRLIYYSQIVNDFQKGDIAEGYSVSREKKESFPLTVTSAQKNPTAFYLCASKLAGGPNEQFFGPGTRLTVL.

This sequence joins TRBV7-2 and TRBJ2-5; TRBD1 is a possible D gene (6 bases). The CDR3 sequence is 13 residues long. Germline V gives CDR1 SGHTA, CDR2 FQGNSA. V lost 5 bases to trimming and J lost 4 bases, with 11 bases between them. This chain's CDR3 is CASSTWTAETQYF. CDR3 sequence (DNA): TGTGCCAGCAGCACCTGGACAGCAGAGACCCAGTACTTC.

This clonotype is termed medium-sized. CDR3 DNA: TGTGCCAGCAGCAAGTGGCAGGGGAGCTCCTACGAGCAGTACTTC. This codes for CASSKWQGSSYEQYF. V gene TRBV7-9 combines with J gene TRBJ2-7, with D perhaps matching TRBD1 (6 bases). This CDR3 comprises 15 residues. Germline loops: CDR1 SEHNR, CDR2 FQNEAQ (reference sequence). Trimming took 5 bases from V and 0 from J, leaving 14 bases between them.

CDR3 amino acids: CASSRDRASYEQYF. In DNA, the CDR3 is TGTGCCAGCAGTCGGGACAGGGCATCCTACGAGCAGTACTTC. This rearrangement joins TRBV6-1 to TRBJ2-5; 9 positions match TRBD1. The J call may be in error: the DNA end matches TRBJ2-7 better. Germline lookup yields CDR1 MNHNS and CDR2 SASEGT. CDR3 length: 14 residues.

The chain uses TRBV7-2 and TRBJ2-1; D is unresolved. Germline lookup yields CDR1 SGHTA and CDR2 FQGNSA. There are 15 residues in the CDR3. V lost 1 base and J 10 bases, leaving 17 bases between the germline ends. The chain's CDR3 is CASSLDPGSFSEQFF. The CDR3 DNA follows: TGTGCCAGCAGCTTAGACCCGGGTAGCTTCAGCGAGCAGTTCTTC.

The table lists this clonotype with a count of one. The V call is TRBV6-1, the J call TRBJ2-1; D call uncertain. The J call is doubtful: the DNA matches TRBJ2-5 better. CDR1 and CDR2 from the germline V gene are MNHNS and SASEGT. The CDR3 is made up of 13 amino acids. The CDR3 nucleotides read TGTGCCAGCAGCAGTAGCCATGGGGAGACCCAGTACTTC. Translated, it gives CASSSSHGETQYF.

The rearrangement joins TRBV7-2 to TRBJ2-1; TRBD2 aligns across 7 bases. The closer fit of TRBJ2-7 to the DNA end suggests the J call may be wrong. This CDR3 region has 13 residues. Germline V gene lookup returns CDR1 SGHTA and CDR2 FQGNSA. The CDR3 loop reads CASSEGGDYQQYF. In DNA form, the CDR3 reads TGTGCCAGCAGCGAAGGAGGGGACTATCAGCAGTACTTC.

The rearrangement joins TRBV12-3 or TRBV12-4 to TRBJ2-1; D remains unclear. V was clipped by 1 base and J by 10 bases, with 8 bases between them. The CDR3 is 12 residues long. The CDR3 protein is CASSLEGAEQFF. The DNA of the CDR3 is TGTGCCAGCAGTTTAGAAGGAGCGGAGCAGTTCTTC.